The sequence of this TCR beta chain was determined in a study of blood T cell repertoires in COVID-19. Study background: PBMCs, B-cell-depleted T cells, or T cells provided the cDNA or gDNA that made up the material.

This CDR3 has 12 amino acids. V dropped 6 bases and J dropped 9; count of bases not matched to a gene: 4. CDR1 is KGHSH, CDR2 LQKENI, per germline. Per the original data handling: Estimation of nucleated cell counts was performed using reference gene primer amplification. Profiled with immunoSEQ multiplex PCR; TCRdb holds only in-frame clones, not every one. That table is the source of V, J and clone size, and D and trimming were worked out from the DNA. The data show 150,000 to 200,000 clones, roughly 84% seen once. The sample was peripheral blood. The receptor comes from a man aged 18 to 30 with active or convalescent COVID-19. V gene TRBV18 combines with J gene TRBJ2-1; 8 bases match TRBD2. CDR3 sequence reads: CASSPSGFEQFF. CDR3 sequence (DNA): TGTGCCAGCTCCCCTAGCGGGTTTGAGCAGTTCTTC.